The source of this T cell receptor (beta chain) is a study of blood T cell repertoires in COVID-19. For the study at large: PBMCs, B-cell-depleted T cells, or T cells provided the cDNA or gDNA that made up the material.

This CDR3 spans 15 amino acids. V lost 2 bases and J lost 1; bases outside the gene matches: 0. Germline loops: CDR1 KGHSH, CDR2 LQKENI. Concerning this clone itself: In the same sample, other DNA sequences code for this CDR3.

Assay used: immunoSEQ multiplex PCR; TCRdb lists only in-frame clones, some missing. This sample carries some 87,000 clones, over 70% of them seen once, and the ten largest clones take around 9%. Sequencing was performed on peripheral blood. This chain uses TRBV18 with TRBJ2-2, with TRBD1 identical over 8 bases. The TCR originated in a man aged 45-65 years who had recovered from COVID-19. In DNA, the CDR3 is TGTGCCAGCTCACCAGGGACAGGGAACACCGGGGAGCTGTTTTTT. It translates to CASSPGTGNTGELFF.